This TCR beta chain was sequenced in a study of naive and memory T cell subsets. Findings and limits, study-wide: Over 95% of naive TCR sequences appeared only once after error correction, unlike memory subsets. Diversity fell and Gini index rose from naive through CM, EM, EMRA.

This clonotype was observed a handful of times. Its specificity is not known. V lost 7 bases, J lost 7 bases, and 15 bases lay in between. There are 13 residues in the CDR3. The germline CDR1 and CDR2 sequences are SGHRS and YFSETQ. Alpha and beta libraries were amplified separately from the second PCR onward. EMRA cells were CD45RA+CD27-, and effector memory cells CD45RA-CD27-. The beta constant-region primer was an equimolar mix of two oligonucleotides covering TRBC1 and TRBC2. Four rounds of PCR amplified the ligated cDNA using nested alpha and beta constant-region primers plus SP2. TCRdb independently ran MiXCR on the UMI-ligation and nested PCR reads; one entry per CDR3 protein. Found here are tens of thousands of distinct CDR3 sequences, under 20% of them singletons; the top ten hold roughly 3.5%.

This receptor was obtained from a human donor in good health. The V gene is TRBV5-1, the J gene TRBJ2-1, with D hard to call. The sequencing input was effector memory CD4+ T cells from blood. The subset: effector memory, CD45RA- CD27-. CDR3 DNA: TGCGCCAGCGGACCGTTTGGCGGAAATGAGCAGTTCTTC. Translated: CASGPFGGNEQFF.